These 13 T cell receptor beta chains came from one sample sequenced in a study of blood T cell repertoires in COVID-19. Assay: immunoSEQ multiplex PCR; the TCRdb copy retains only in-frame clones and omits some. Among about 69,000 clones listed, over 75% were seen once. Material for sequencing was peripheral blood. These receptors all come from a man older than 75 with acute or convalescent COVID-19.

The DNA of the CDR3 is TGTGCCAGCAGCTTTACAGGGGCAAAGACCCAGTACTTC. This codes for CASSFTGAKTQYF. The V and J genes are TRBV11-2 and TRBJ2-5, with 7 bases fitting TRBD1. The CDR3 runs to 13 residues. Germline CDR1 SGHAT, CDR2 FQNNGV. With V trimmed by 3 bases and J by 6 bases, 4 bases remained unmatched.

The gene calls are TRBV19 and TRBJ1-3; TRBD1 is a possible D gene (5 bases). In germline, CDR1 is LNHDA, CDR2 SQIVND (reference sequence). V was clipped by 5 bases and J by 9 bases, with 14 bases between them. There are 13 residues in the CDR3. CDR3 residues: CASSPPQGGTIYF. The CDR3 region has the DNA TGTGCCAGTAGTCCCCCCCAGGGAGGCACCATATATTTT.

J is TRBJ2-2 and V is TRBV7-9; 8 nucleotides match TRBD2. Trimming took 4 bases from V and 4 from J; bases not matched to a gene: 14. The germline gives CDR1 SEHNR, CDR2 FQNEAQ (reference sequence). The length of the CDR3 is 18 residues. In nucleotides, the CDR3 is TGTGCCAGCAGCTCTTATAGCGGGGCGGCACGAGGCACCGGGGAGCTGTTTTTT. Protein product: CASSSYSGAARGTGELFF.

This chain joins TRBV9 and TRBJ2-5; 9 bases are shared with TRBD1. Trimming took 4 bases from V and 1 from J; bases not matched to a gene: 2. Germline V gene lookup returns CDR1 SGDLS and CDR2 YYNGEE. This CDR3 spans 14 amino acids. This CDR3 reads CASSRDRAQETQYF. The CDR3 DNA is TGTGCCAGCAGCCGGGACAGGGCCCAAGAGACCCAGTACTTC.

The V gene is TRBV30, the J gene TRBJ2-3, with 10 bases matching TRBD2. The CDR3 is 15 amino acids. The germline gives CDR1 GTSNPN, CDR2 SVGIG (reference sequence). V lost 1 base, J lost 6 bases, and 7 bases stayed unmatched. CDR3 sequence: CAWSAGLAEVDTQYF. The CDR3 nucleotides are TGTGCCTGGAGTGCCGGACTAGCGGAGGTGGATACGCAGTATTTT. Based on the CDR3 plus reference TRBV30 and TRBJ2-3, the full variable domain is SQTIHQWPATLVQPVGSPLSLECTVEGTSNPNLYWYRQAAGRGLQLLFYSVGIGQISSEVPQNLSASRPQDRQFILSSKKLLLSDSGFYLCAWSAGLAEVDTQYFGPGTRLTVL.

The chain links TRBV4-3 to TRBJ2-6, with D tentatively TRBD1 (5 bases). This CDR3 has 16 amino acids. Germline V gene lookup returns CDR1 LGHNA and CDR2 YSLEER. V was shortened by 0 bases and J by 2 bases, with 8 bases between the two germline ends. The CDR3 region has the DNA TGCGCCAGCAGCCAAGATCTAGGGGCTGGGGCCAACGTCCTGACTTTC. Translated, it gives CASSQDLGAGANVLTF.

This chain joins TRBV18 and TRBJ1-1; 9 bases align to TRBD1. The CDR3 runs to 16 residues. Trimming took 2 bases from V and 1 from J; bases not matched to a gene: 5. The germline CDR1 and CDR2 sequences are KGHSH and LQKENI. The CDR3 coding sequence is TGTGCCAGCTCACCAAGGGGACAGGGAGGGAACACTGAAGCTTTCTTT. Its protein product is CASSPRGQGGNTEAFF.

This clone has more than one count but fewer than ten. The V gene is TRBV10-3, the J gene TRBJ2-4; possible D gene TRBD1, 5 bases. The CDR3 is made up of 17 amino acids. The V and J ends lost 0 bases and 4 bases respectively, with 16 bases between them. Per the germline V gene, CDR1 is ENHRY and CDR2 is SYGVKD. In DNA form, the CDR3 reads TGTGCCATCAGTGAGTCGGGTCCGCAGGGCTCAAAAAACATTCAGTACTTC. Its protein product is CAISESGPQGSKNIQYF.

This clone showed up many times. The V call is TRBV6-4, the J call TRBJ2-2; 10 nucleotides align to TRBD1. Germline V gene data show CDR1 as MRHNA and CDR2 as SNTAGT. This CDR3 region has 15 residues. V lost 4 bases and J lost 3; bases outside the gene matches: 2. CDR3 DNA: TGTGCCAGCAGTGGGGACAGGGGACACACCGGGGAGCTGTTTTTT. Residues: CASSGDRGHTGELFF.

The CDR3 DNA sequence: TGTGCCAGCAGTGAAGCGCACCAAGGGAGCAATGAGCAGTTCTTC. Residues: CASSEAHQGSNEQFF. J is TRBJ2-1 and V is TRBV25-1, with a weak D call TRBD2 (5 bases). CDR3 size: 15 residues. With 2 bases removed from V and 6 bases from J, the gap between germline ends came to 14 bases. CDR1 and CDR2 (germline): MGHDK, SYGVNS.

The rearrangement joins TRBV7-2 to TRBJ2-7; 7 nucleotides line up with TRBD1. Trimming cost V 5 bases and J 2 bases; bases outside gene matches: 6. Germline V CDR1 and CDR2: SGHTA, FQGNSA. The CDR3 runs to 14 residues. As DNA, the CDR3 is TGTGCCAGCAGCACCCTGGACAGGACCTACGAGCAGTACTTC. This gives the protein CASSTLDRTYEQYF.

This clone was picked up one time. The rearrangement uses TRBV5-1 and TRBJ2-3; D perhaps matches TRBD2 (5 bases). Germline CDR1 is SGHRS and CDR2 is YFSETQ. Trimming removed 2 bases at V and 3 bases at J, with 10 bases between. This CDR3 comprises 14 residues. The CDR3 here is CASSFIPGTDTQYF. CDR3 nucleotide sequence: TGCGCCAGCAGCTTCATCCCGGGGACAGATACGCAGTATTTT.

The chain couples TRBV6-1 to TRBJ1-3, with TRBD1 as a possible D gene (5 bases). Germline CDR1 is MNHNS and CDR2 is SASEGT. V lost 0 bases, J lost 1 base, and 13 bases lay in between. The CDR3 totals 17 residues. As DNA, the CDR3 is TGTGCCAGCAGTGAAGCCGGGGGGTTTAGGTCTGGAAACACCATATATTTT. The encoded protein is CASSEAGGFRSGNTIYF.